Listed below are T cell receptor beta chains from one sample, sequenced in a study of shared clonotypes between healthy human individuals. Only in-frame clones appear in the TCRdb table, and some are missing; sequencing was by immunoSEQ multiplex PCR. The data contain some 1 million clones, around 76% of them seen just once; the ten biggest clones take up 1.2% to 1.5%. Sequencing was performed on memory CD4+ T cells sorted from blood. These receptors were taken from a man between 18 and 29 years old in good health. The conserved cysteine and the conserved F or W are not part of the CDR3 here. The size entry is marked missing in some rows and otherwise reads once, few, many or a size class.

-	TRBV27	TRBJ1-1	ASSLSPGQGSFSEAF
-	TRBV6-5	TRBJ1-1	ASAQGGTEAF
-	TRBV5-5	TRBJ1-1	ASSFTGGTEAF
-	TRBV7-8	TRBJ2-1	ASRPSGRGYNEQF
few	TRBV7-2	TRBJ1-1	ASSRLRGRLNTEAF
few	TRBV28	TRBJ1-2	ASSLGGYGYT
-	TRBV19	TRBJ1-5	ASTQTGAHQPQH
-	TRBV7-8	TRBJ1-1	ASSSEDRATEAF
few	TRBV4-2	TRBJ2-7	ASSQKFGDTTYEQY
-	TRBV28	TRBJ2-7	ASSTRQGARYEQY
once	TRBV9	TRBJ1-1	ASSVAVGTEAF
-	TRBV7-9	TRBJ2-3	ASSSGGASTDTQY
few	TRBV6-5	TRBJ1-2	ASSYSRFVNYGYT
few	TRBV7-6	TRBJ2-3	ASSQRRLDTQY
-	TRBV19	TRBJ1-5	ASSNRGTGNQPQH
-	TRBV25-1	TRBJ2-1	ASSEWGQGASNEQF
-	TRBV5-1	TRBJ1-3	ASSQASSGNTIY
-	TRBV7-9	TRBJ1-1	ASSLELNFEAF
-	TRBV9	TRBJ1-1	ASSVVAANTEAF
-	TRBV5-1	TRBJ1-4	ASRGDSGNEKLF
-	TRBV6-6	TRBJ2-7	ASRAGGADYEQY
-	TRBV7-6	TRBJ1-4	ASSLMQPITNEKLF
-	TRBV20-1	TRBJ2-5	SANSGETQY
-	TRBV10-3	TRBJ2-2	AISERIANTGELF
-	TRBV5-5	TRBJ1-4	ASSLGVVSEEKLF
-	TRBV6-6	TRBJ2-5	ASSRTSGSEETQY